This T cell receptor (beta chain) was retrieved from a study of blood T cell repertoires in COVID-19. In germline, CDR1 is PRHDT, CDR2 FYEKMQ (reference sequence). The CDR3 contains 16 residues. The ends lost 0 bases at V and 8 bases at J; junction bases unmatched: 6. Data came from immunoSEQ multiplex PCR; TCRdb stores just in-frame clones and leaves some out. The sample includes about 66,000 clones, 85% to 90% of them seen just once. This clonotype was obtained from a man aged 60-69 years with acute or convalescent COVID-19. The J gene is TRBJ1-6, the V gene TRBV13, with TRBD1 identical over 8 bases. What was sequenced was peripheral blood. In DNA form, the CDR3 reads TGTGCCAGCAGCTTAGGACAGGGGGTCGGTGATTCACCCCTCCACTTT. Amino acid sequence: CASSLGQGVGDSPLHF. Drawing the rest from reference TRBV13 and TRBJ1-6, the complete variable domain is AAGVIQSPRHLIKEKRETATLKCYPIPRHDTVYWYQQGPGQDPQFLISFYEKMQSDKGSIPDRFSAQQFSDYHSELNMSSLELGDSALYFCASSLGQGVGDSPLHFGNGTRLTVT.